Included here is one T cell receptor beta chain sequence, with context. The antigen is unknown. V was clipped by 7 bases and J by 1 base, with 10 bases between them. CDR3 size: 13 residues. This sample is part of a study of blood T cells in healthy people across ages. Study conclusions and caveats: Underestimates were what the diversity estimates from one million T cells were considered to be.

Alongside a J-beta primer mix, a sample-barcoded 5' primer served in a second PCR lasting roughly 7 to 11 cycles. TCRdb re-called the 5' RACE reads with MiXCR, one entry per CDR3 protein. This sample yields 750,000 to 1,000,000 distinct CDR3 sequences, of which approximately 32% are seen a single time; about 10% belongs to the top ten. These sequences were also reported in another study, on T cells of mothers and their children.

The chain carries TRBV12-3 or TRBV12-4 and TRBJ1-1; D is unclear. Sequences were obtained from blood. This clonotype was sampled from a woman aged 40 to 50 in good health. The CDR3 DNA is TGTGCCAGCATCCCGAGACGGAACACTGAAGCTTTCTTT. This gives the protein CASIPRRNTEAFF.